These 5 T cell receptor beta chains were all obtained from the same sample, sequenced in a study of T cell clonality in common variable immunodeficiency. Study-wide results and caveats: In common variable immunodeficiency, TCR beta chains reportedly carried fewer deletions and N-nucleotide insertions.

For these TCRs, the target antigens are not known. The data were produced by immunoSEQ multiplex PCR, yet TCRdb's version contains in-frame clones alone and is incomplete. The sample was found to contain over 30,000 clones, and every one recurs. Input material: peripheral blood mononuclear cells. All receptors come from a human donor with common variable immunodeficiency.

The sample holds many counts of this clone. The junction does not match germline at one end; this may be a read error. The CDR3: CASSEEVLDTEAFF. CDR3 DNA (partial): TGTGCCAGCAGCGAAGAGGTCCTGGACACTGAA. This chain joins TRBV2 and TRBJ1-1; D ambiguous. The DNA ends 3 residues before the CDR3 does, and the rest of the CDR3 is filled in from the germline J gene. Germline CDR1 SNHLY, CDR2 FYNNEI. The CDR3 sequence is 14 residues long.

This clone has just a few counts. The sequenced part of the CDR3 DNA is TGTGCCTGGAGCCTTCAAGAGACC. Its translation: CAWSLQET. From start to end, the CDR3 is CAWSLQETQYF. The chain combines TRBV30 with TRBJ2-5, with D unclear. The CDR3 extends 3 residues past the end of the read, so its final part is completed from the germline J gene. The CDR3 consists of 11 residues. Germline V gene data show CDR1 as GTSNPN and CDR2 as SVGIG (reference sequence). V gave up 3 bases and J gave up 2 bases, with 4 bases separating them.

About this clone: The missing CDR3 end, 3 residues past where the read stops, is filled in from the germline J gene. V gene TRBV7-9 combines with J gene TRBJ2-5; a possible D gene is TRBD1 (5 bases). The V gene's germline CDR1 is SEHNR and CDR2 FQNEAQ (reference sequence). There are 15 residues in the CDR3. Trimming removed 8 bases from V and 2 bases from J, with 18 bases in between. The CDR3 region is CASAGQTLLQETQYF. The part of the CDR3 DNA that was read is TGTGCCAGCGCAGGGCAAACCCTTCTACAAGAGACC.

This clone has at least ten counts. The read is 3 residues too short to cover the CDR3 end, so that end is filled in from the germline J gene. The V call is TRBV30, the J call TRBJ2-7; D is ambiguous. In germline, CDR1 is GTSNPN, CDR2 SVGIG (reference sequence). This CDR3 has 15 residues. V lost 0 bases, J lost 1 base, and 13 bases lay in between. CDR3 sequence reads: CAWSVGSRVSYEQYF. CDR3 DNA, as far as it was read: TGTGCCTGGAGTGTAGGCAGTCGGGTATCCTACGAG.

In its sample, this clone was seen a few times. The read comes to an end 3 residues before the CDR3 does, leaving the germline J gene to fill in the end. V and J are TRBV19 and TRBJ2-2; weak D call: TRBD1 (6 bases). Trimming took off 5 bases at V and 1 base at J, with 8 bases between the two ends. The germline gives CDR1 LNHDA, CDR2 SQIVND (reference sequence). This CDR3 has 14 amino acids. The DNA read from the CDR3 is TGTGCCAGTAGTGAACAGGGGAACACCGGGGAG. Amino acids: CASSEQGNTGE. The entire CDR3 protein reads CASSEQGNTGELFF.